This T cell receptor (beta chain) was found in a study of tumor-infiltrating lymphocytes in primary liver carcinoma. Across the whole study: Recorded tumor stage was T1-T3 N0M0, with diameters of about 4.2 to 10 cm. Sequencing of the samples generated roughly 3.5 to 7.5 million productive TCRbeta reads, with similar yields across tissue types. Points from the study as a whole: Tumor region pairs shared more overlap than did tumor-adjacent and tumor-blood pairs.

From around 18-30 mg of unsorted bulk tissue, DNA and RNA were co-extracted together. As concerns this clonotype: Antigen unknown.

A constant-region primer primed TCR beta cDNA synthesis from 450 to 550 ng of total RNA. ARM-PCR was slightly modified, and three nested multiplex PCR rounds with it gave rise to the TCR beta libraries. The two initial PCR rounds, about 9 cycles each, used TRBV1-TRBV30 forward and C-beta reverse primers. TCRdb independently ran MiXCR on the multiplex PCR reads; one entry per CDR3 protein. Of some 87,000 distinct CDR3 sequences in the sample, about 73% are singletons; the top ten hold 27%. With 10 bases removed from V and 4 bases from J, the gap between germline ends came to 17 bases. The CDR3 length is 15 residues.

The chain recombines TRBV12-3 or TRBV12-4 with TRBJ2-6, with unresolved D. The receptor comes from a man between 35 and 55 years old with primary liver carcinoma and hepatitis B virus infection. Sequencing was performed on tumor-adjacent normal liver tissue. CDR3 in amino acids: CANTLTGSGANVLTF. The CDR3 coding sequence is TGTGCCAACACCCTTACGGGCTCCGGGGCCAACGTCCTGACTTTC.